This TCR beta chain appears in the sequencing data of a study of OX40 agonist ivuxolimab in advanced cancers. Germline values: CDR1 SGDLS, CDR2 YYNGEE. The V and J ends lost 3 bases and 1 base, in that order; junction bases with no gene match: 9. This CDR3 has 18 amino acids. Measured with immunoSEQ multiplex PCR; TCRdb has only the in-frame clones, and not every one. The sample shows approximately 39,000 clones, approximately 79% of them seen only once. The clonotype comes from an adult with an advanced solid tumor such as melanoma, head and neck, liver or kidney cancer. The genes are TRBV9 and TRBJ1-4; 10 nucleotides agree with TRBD1. Sequences were derived from CD4+ or CD8+ T cells sorted from blood, sampled in a trial of the OX40 agonist ivuxolimab. This CDR3 reads CASSAGQGIIGTNEKLFF. The CDR3 DNA reads TGTGCCAGCAGCGCGGGACAGGGGATTATTGGAACTAATGAAAAACTGTTTTTT.